This TCR beta chain was profiled in a study of early T cells in non-severe SARS-CoV-2 infection. This clonotype was picked up many times. Germline V gene lookup returns CDR1 LNHNV and CDR2 YYDKDF (reference sequence). V gave up 8 bases and J gave up 10 bases; unmatched junction bases: 12. The CDR3 is 14 residues long. A single record per CDR3 protein comes from TCRdb applying MiXCR to the 5' RACE reads. Counted here are some 22,000 distinct CDR3 sequences, 4% to 5% occurring once; the ten biggest clones make up around 17%. The chain is built from TRBV15 and TRBJ2-1; the match to TRBD1 covers 9 bases. The source material was whole blood. This TCR derives from an adult who was a healthcare worker with PCR-confirmed SARS-CoV-2 infection or an uninfected control (not recorded which). The chain's CDR3 is CATQTGQGIYEQFF. In DNA, the CDR3 is TGTGCCACCCAAACCGGACAGGGGATTTACGAGCAGTTCTTC. The variable domain in full, with the rest retrieved from reference TRBV15 and TRBJ2-1, is DAMVIQNPRYQVTQFGKPVTLSCSQTLNHNVMYWYQQKSSQAPKLLFHYYDKDFNNEADTPDNFQSRRPNTSFCFLDIRSPGLGDTAMYLCATQTGQGIYEQFFGPGTRLTVL.